Listed here is a single TCR beta chain. Its antigen is not known. These data come from a study of beta chain features in type 1 diabetes. Germline-derived CDR1 and CDR2 are GTSNPN and SVGIG (reference sequence). V lost 5 bases to trimming and J lost 4 bases; unmatched junction nucleotides: 11. The CDR3 loop spans 15 amino acids. Study findings and constraints: Fewer junction insertions and more nucleotide deletions appeared in type 1 diabetes patients. People with Type 1 diabetes carried modestly yet significantly shorter TCRB CDR3s in all four CD4+ subsets. The naive, central memory and Treg TCRB repertoires of patients appeared to be more similar to one another than those of healthy donors.

Sequenced material consisted of expressed TCRB transcripts (all of the isolated RNA was reverse transcribed). Profiled with immunoSEQ multiplex PCR; TCRdb holds only in-frame clones, not every one. The sample includes around 250,000 clones, 24% of them seen just once. This clonotype originated in a young woman with type 1 diabetes. This rearrangement joins TRBV30 to TRBJ1-2; TRBD1 matches 9 bases. The sample taken for sequencing was naive CD4+ T cells from blood. The CDR3 here is CAWPGAGQGIYGYTF. CDR3 nucleotides: TGTGCCTGGCCAGGTGCAGGACAGGGGATCTATGGCTACACCTTC.